Sequencing of this T cell receptor (beta chain) was carried out in a study of cytomegalovirus exposure and HLA in healthy donors. Study as a whole: Genetic ancestry analysis placed about 84% of the 398 donors that were genotyped in the Caucasian-associated cluster.

In this sample, this clone turned up a few times. Antigen: not known. 60 Vbeta and 13 Jbeta primers were used in PCR. Profiled with immunoSEQ multiplex PCR; TCRdb holds only in-frame clones, not every one. The profile shows approximately 170,000 clones, just over 75% of them singletons. The CDR3 has 15 amino acids. Germline CDR1 SNHLY, CDR2 FYNNEI. V was clipped by 10 bases and J by 4 bases, with 22 bases between them. The study's findings and limits: Diagnosis of cytomegalovirus status made by the classifier reportedly showed high specificity and sensitivity. For most TCR beta V segments, an earlier analysis put the productive rate at about 90% or about 30% of the time. In a later analysis, TCR beta V- and J-gene trimming showed a link to a missense DCLRE1C variant.

This receptor was identified in a man aged 40-50 years in good health and CMV-seronegative. The chain carries TRBV2 and TRBJ1-2; tentatively, D is TRBD1 (5 bases). Sequenced: PBMCs. The CDR3 DNA is TGTGCCACCAAGGCCGGGGGGGTTCTCTCCTATGGCTACACCTTC. It specifies CATKAGGVLSYGYTF.